This TCR beta chain was retrieved from a study of T-cell reconstitution after alpha-beta-depleted transplantation in children. V was shortened by 2 bases and J by 6 bases, with 13 bases between the two germline ends. Germline CDR1 and CDR2: MDHEN and SYDVKM. The CDR3 length is 14 residues. Preparation of the TCRbeta library involved a method that used unique molecular identifiers. MiXCR, run by TCRdb on the PCR reads, gives a single entry per CDR3 protein. This table has 100,000 or so distinct CDR3 sequences, around 22% appearing once. This chain joins TRBV28 and TRBJ1-2; D is uncertain. The TCR comes from a boy between 2 and 15 years old with acute lymphoblastic leukemia, due to receive a stem cell transplant. This specimen consisted of PBMCs, obtained before TCRalphabeta/CD19-depleted stem cell transplant. The CDR3 reads CASSLGSHFHGYTF. The CDR3 DNA sequence: TGTGCCAGCAGTTTAGGGTCTCATTTCCATGGCTACACCTTC.